This TCR beta chain is drawn from a study of long-term antiretroviral therapy in people with HIV. CDR3 length equals 15 residues. Trimming at V came to 1 base and at J to 3 bases, leaving 2 bases not matched to a gene. CDR1 is SGHRS and CDR2 is YFSETQ in the germline V gene. On this clone itself: Its target is unknown.

Researchers report immunoSEQ v3.0 was run at survey level. Measured with immunoSEQ multiplex PCR; TCRdb has only the in-frame clones, and not every one. The sample yields roughly 20,000 clones, more than 70% seen once. Each contributor possessed a minimum of one pre-ART and a minimum of two post-ART PBMC samples. Overall study results and limits: Blood sampling spanned 2004 to 2017, possibly under older ART regimens.

The sample consisted of unsorted PBMCs, taken at the start of antiretroviral therapy. The J gene is TRBJ2-1, the V gene TRBV5-1, with TRBD1 matching 9 bases. This TCR derives from a man aged 50 to 60 with HIV. The CDR3 nucleotides are TGCGCCAGCAGCTTGAGGACAGGGGTCTACAATGAGCAGTTCTTC. Its translation: CASSLRTGVYNEQFF.